A single sample is the source of the 21 T cell receptor beta chains below, sequenced in a study of T cell clones after liver transplantation. The table came from immunoSEQ multiplex PCR; TCRdb's copy has only in-frame clones and leaves some out. The data hold around 76,000 clones, with about 80% observed a single time. This sample comprised CD4+ T cells from blood, obtained 12 months after liver transplant. The receptors stem from a human patient who received a liver transplant. Some T cells may possibly be graft donor cells.

The V and J genes are TRBV28 and TRBJ2-7, with D unresolved. In germline, CDR1 is MDHEN, CDR2 SYDVKM. The CDR3 length is 11 residues. Trimming stripped 7 bases from V and 7 bases from J, with 11 bases between. The CDR3 loop is CASISVGEQYF. CDR3 nucleotides: TGTGCCAGCATCTCGGTAGGAGAGCAGTACTTC.

The chain links TRBV6-1 to TRBJ2-5; D gene uncertain. The V end lost 1 base, the J end lost 4 bases, and 13 bases lay between the germline ends. Per germline, CDR1 MNHNS and CDR2 SASEGT. There are 15 residues in the CDR3. Here the CDR3 reads CASSEVAAGRETQYF. The CDR3 DNA reads TGTGCCAGCAGTGAAGTAGCAGCTGGACGAGAGACCCAGTACTTC.

The V gene is TRBV27, the J gene TRBJ1-1; D is unresolved. The CDR3 loop spans 15 amino acids. Germline V gene data show CDR1 as MNHEY and CDR2 as SMNVEV (reference sequence). Trimming left V 7 bases short and J 1 base short, with 16 bases between. The chain's CDR3 is CASKSSGIPNTEAFF. DNA for the CDR3: TGTGCCAGCAAGTCATCCGGGATCCCGAACACTGAAGCTTTCTTT.

CDR3 nucleotide sequence: TGTGCCAGCAGCGTAGGACTAGCGGGAGTCACCGGGGAGCTGTTTTTT. Translation gives CASSVGLAGVTGELFF. The rearrangement uses TRBV9 and TRBJ2-2, with 12 bases matching TRBD2. CDR1 and CDR2 from the germline V gene are SGDLS and YYNGEE. The V gene end was trimmed by 0 bases and the J gene end by 4 bases; junction bases not matched to a gene: 1. This CDR3 contains 16 residues. The full variable domain, completed using reference TRBV9 and TRBJ2-2, is DSGVTQTPKHLITATGQRVTLRCSPRSGDLSVYWYQQSLDQGLQFLIQYYNGEERAKGNILERFSAQQFPDLHSELNLSSLELGDSALYFCASSVGLAGVTGELFFGEGSRLTVL.

This clone was picked up one time. The V gene is TRBV6-1, the J gene TRBJ1-4; no definite D call. Trimming removed 5 bases at V and 3 bases at J, with 13 bases between. The germline gives CDR1 MNHNS, CDR2 SASEGT. The CDR3 spans 15 residues. As DNA, the CDR3 is TGTGCCAGCAGTATTATGTTTCGCCCTAATGAAAAACTGTTTTTT. Protein product: CASSIMFRPNEKLFF.

This sequence joins TRBV27 and TRBJ1-1; possible D gene TRBD1, 5 bases. V dropped 7 bases and J dropped 0 bases, with 15 bases sitting between them. CDR3 length: 15 amino acids. CDR1 MNHEY and CDR2 SMNVEV come from the germline V gene (reference sequence). The CDR3 bases are TGTGCCAGCAAAAACCCCAGGGCCATGAACACTGAAGCTTTCTTT. This translates into CASKNPRAMNTEAFF.

The chain uses TRBV29-1 and TRBJ1-2; 8 bases match TRBD1. The V gene end was trimmed by 6 bases and the J gene end by 0 bases; junction bases not matched to a gene: 3. The CDR3 consists of 13 residues. Germline V gene data show CDR1 as SQVTM and CDR2 as ANQGSEA. Written as DNA, the CDR3 is TGCAGCGTGCCGACAGGGGCTAACTATGGCTACACCTTC. Translating gives CSVPTGANYGYTF.

This chain connects TRBV10-1 to TRBJ2-5, with 8 bases lining up with TRBD2. After removal of 3 bases from V and 5 bases from J, the junction contained 2 bases not matched to a gene. The CDR3 sequence is 13 residues long. Germline CDR1 reads WNHNN; CDR2 reads SYGVQD (reference sequence). The CDR3 DNA follows: TGCGCCAGCAGTGAAGTAGCGGGGGAGACCCAGTACTTC. It translates to CASSEVAGETQYF.

This clone has just one count. The chain links TRBV19 to TRBJ2-2, with a tentative D call TRBD1 (6 bases). The CDR3 contains 15 residues. Germline V gives CDR1 LNHDA, CDR2 SQIVND (reference sequence). Trimming left V 4 bases short and J 7 bases short, with 16 bases between. Here the CDR3 reads CASSTDRRSLGELFF. DNA of the CDR3: TGTGCCAGTAGTACAGACAGGAGGTCCCTCGGGGAGCTGTTTTTT.

This chain links TRBV29-1 with TRBJ2-3, with TRBD2 as a possible D gene (5 bases). Germline lookup yields CDR1 SQVTM and CDR2 ANQGSEA. The CDR3 totals 14 residues. The CDR3 sequence: CTSSPAEHTDTQYF. CDR3 DNA: TGCACCTCTTCCCCAGCGGAACACACAGATACGCAGTATTTT.

This rearrangement joins TRBV19 to TRBJ2-7, with 7 positions matching TRBD1. V shed 5 bases and J 3 bases; nucleotides not matched to a gene: 4. Germline assignment: CDR1 LNHDA and CDR2 SQIVND (reference sequence). The CDR3 is made up of 13 amino acids. The CDR3 DNA is TGTGCCAGTAGTCGGGACAGCAACTACGAGCAGTACTTC. This sequence encodes CASSRDSNYEQYF.

The V gene is TRBV27, the J gene TRBJ2-3; D is ambiguous. Germline loops: CDR1 MNHEY, CDR2 SMNVEV (reference sequence). This CDR3 comprises 14 residues. V lost 0 bases and J 2 bases, leaving 6 bases between the germline ends. In DNA, the CDR3 is TGTGCCAGCAGTTTATCCGAATCCACAGATACGCAGTATTTT. Amino acid sequence: CASSLSESTDTQYF.

The CDR3 spells CASLAGTLDTQYF. The CDR3 DNA is TGTGCCAGTCTAGCGGGAACTCTAGATACGCAGTATTTT. This sequence joins TRBV6-1 and TRBJ2-3; the match to TRBD2 covers 9 bases. CDR3 size: 13 residues. Germline V gene sequence: CDR1 MNHNS, CDR2 SASEGT. The trim removed 9 bases at V and 5 bases at J, leaving 6 bases unmatched.

This sequence joins TRBV5-4 and TRBJ2-3; 13 bases are a match to TRBD2. The CDR3 has 15 amino acids. Per the germline V gene, CDR1 is SGHNT and CDR2 is YYREEE (reference sequence). J gave up 4 bases and V 3 bases, and 2 bases lay outside the gene matches. The CDR3 protein is CASSSGLAGSDTQYF. The CDR3 region has the DNA TGTGCCAGCAGCTCGGGACTAGCGGGATCAGATACGCAGTATTTT.

The chain is built from TRBV5-1 and TRBJ2-1; TRBD2 matches at 7 bases. The CDR3 has 14 residues. V dropped 4 bases and J dropped 0; count of bases not matched to a gene: 1. In germline, CDR1 is SGHRS, CDR2 YFSETQ. The CDR3 region has the DNA TGCGCCAGCAGCCGGGAGGCCTCCTACAATGAGCAGTTCTTC. This translates into CASSREASYNEQFF.

The chain joins TRBV2 to TRBJ2-7, with D perhaps matching TRBD1 (7 bases). This CDR3 is 14 amino acids long. Trimming cost V 6 bases and J 1 base, with 13 bases left between them. CDR1 and CDR2 (germline): SNHLY, FYNNEI. This CDR3 is CASSDAGGSYEQYF. CDR3 in DNA: TGTGCCAGCAGCGACGCAGGGGGGTCCTACGAGCAGTACTTC.

CDR3 sequence (DNA): TGCAGTGCTCCCATAGCGGATACGCAGTATTTT. It specifies CSAPIADTQYF. The chain couples TRBV20-1 to TRBJ2-3, with TRBD2 as a possible D gene (5 bases). From germline, CDR1 is DFQATT and CDR2 SNEGSKA (reference sequence). V dropped 5 bases and J dropped 6 bases, with 9 bases sitting between them. The length of the CDR3 is 11 residues.

The gene calls are TRBV28 and TRBJ1-5; no definite D call. CDR3 size: 14 residues. The germline V gene encodes CDR1 MDHEN and CDR2 SYDVKM. Trimming shortened V by 6 bases and J by 1 base, and 10 bases separated the two germline ends. The DNA of the CDR3 is TGTGCCAGCAGCCTATACATCAGCAATCAGCCCCAGCATTTT. It translates to CASSLYISNQPQHF.

J is TRBJ2-7 and V is TRBV5-1; 13 bases align to TRBD2. CDR1 SGHRS and CDR2 YFSETQ come from the germline V gene. The junction had 16 bases not matched to a gene; V was cut back by 4 bases and J by 0 bases. The CDR3 is 20 amino acids. CDR3 coding DNA: TGCGCCAGCAGCCGCGATCCTAGACTAGCGGGAGGCAGCAGCTCCTACGAGCAGTACTTC. This codes for CASSRDPRLAGGSSSYEQYF.

The chain couples TRBV6-1 to TRBJ2-2, with TRBD2 as a possible D gene (6 bases). The V and J ends lost 6 bases and 3 bases respectively, with 11 bases between them. CDR1 is MNHNS and CDR2 is SASEGT in the germline V gene. CDR3 size: 14 residues. CDR3 protein: CASSRQRDTGELFF. CDR3 sequence (DNA): TGTGCCAGCAGCCGTCAGCGGGACACCGGGGAGCTGTTTTTT.

V and J are TRBV9 and TRBJ2-1; 7 bases align to TRBD2. This CDR3 contains 15 residues. The V segment lost 0 bases and the J segment 4 bases; nucleotides outside the gene matches: 4. Germline CDR1 is SGDLS and CDR2 is YYNGEE. This CDR3 is CASSVDEAGYNEQFF. CDR3 nucleotides: TGTGCCAGCAGCGTAGATGAAGCGGGGTACAATGAGCAGTTCTTC.